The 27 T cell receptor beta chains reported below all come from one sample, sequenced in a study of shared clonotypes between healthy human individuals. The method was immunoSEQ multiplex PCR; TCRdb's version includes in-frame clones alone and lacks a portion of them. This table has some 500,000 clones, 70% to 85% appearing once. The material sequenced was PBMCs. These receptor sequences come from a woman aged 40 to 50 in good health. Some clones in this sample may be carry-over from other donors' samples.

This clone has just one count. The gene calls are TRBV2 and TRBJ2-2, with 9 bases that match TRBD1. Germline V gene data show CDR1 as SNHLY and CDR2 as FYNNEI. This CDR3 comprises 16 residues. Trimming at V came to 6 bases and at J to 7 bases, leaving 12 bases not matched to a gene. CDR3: CASRHPDRGQVGELFF. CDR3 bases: TGTGCCAGCAGACACCCGGACAGGGGCCAGGTCGGGGAGCTGTTTTTT.

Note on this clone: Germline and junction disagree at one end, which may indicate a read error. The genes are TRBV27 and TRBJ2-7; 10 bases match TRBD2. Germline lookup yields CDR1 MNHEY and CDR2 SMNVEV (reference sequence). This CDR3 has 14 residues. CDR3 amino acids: CASSLAGASFEQYF. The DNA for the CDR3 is TGTGCCAGCAGTCTAGCGGGAGCCTCCTTCGAGCAGTACTTC.

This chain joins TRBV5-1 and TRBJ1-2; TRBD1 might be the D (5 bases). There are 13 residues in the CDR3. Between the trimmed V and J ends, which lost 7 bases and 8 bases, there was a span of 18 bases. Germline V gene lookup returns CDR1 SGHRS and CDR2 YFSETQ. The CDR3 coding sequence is TGCGCCAGCTCCCCATACGGTGACAGAGGCTACACCTTC. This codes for CASSPYGDRGYTF.

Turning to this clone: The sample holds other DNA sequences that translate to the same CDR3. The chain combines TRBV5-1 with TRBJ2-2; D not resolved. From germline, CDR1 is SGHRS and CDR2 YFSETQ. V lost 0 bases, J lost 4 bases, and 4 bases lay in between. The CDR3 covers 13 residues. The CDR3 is CASSLEGTGELFF. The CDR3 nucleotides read TGCGCCAGCAGCTTGGAGGGCACCGGGGAGCTGTTTTTT.

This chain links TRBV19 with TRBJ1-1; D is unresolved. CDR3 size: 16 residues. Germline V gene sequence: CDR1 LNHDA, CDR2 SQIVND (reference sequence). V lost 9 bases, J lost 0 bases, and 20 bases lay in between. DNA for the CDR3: TGTGCCAGCACCAATGAGGGAGGTGTCATGAACACTGAAGCTTTCTTT. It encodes CASTNEGGVMNTEAFF.

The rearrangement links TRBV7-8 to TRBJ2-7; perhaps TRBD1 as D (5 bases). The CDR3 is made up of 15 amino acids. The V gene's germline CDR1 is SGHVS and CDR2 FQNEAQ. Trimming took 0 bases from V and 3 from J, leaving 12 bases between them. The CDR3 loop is CASSLAEGALYEQYF. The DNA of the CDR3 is TGTGCCAGCAGCTTAGCAGAAGGGGCGCTCTACGAGCAGTACTTC. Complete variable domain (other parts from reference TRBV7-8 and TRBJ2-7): GAGVSQSPRYKVAKRGQDVALRCDPISGHVSLFWYQQALGQGPEFLTYFQNEAQLDKSGLPSDRFFAERPEGSVSTLKIQRTQQEDSAVYLCASSLAEGALYEQYFGPGTRLTVT.

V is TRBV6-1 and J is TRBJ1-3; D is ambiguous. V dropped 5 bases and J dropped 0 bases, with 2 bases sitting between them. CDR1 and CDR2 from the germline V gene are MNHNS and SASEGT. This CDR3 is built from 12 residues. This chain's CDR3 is CASSFSGNTIYF. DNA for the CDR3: TGTGCCAGCAGTTTCTCTGGAAACACCATATATTTT.

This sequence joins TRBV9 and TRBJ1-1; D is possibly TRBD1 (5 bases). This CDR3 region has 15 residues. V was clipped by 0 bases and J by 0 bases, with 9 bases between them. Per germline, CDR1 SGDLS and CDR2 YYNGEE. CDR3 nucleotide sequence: TGTGCCAGCAGCGTAGGGTGGGGGGTGAACACTGAAGCTTTCTTT. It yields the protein CASSVGWGVNTEAFF.

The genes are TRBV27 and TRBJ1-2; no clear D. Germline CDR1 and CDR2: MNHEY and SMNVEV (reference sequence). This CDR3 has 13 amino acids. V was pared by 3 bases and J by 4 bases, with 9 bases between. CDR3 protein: CASSFMAGYGYTF. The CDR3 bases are TGTGCCAGCAGTTTTATGGCGGGCTATGGCTACACCTTC.

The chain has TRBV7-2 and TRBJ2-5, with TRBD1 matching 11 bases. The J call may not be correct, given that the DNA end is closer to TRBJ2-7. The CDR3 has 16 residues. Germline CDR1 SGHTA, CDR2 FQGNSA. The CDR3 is CASSKTGTGGSYEQYF. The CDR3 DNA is TGTGCCAGCAGTAAAACCGGGACAGGGGGCTCCTACGAGCAGTACTTC.

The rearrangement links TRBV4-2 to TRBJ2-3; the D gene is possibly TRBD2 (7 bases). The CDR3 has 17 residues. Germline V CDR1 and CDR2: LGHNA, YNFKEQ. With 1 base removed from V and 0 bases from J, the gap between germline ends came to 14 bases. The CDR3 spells CASSQVGGGGSTDTQYF. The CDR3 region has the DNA TGTGCCAGCAGCCAAGTAGGGGGGGGCGGAAGCACAGATACGCAGTATTTT.

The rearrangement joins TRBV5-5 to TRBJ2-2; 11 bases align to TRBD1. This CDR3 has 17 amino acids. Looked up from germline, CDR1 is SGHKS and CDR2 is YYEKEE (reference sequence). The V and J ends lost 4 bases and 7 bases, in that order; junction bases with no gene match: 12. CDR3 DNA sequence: TGTGCCAGCAGCACCACTCAGGACAGGGGGCGAGGCGGGGAGCTGTTTTTT. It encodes CASSTTQDRGRGGELFF.

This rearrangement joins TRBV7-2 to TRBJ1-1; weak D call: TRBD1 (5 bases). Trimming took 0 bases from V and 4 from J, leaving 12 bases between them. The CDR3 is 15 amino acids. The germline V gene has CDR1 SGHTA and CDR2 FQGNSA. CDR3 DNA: TGTGCCAGCAGCTTAGCGGGCCAGGGCAGCACTGAAGCTTTCTTT. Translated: CASSLAGQGSTEAFF.

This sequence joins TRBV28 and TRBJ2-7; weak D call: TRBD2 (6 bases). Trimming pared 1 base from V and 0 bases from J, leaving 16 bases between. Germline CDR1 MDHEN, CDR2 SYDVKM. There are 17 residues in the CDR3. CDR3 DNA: TGTGCCAGCAGTTTATCCCCGGGTGCGGGGTCCTCCTACGAGCAGTACTTC. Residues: CASSLSPGAGSSYEQYF.

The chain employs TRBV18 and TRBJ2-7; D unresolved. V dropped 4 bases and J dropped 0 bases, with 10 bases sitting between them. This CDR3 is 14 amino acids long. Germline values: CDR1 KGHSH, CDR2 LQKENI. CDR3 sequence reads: CASSLGSPSYEQYF. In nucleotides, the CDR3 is TGTGCCAGCTCACTCGGCTCCCCCTCCTACGAGCAGTACTTC.

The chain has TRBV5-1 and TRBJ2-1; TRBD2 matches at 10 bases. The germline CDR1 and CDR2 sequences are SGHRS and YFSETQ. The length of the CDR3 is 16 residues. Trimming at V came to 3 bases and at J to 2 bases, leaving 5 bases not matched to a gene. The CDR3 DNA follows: TGCGCCAGCAGCTCGACCGGGACTAGCGCCTACAATGAGCAGTTCTTC. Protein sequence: CASSSTGTSAYNEQFF. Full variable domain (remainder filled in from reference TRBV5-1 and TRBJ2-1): KAGVTQTPRYLIKTRGQQVTLSCSPISGHRSVSWYQQTPGQGLQFLFEYFSETQRNKGNFPGRFSGRQFSNSRSEMNVSTLELGDSALYLCASSSTGTSAYNEQFFGPGTRLTVL.

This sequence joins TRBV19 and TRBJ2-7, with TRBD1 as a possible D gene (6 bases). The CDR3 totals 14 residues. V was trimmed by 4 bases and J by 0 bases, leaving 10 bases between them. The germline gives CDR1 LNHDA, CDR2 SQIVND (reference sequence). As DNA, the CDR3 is TGTGCCAGTAGTACCCCAGGGGCCTCCTACGAGCAGTACTTC. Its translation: CASSTPGASYEQYF. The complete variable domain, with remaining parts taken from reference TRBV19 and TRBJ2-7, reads DGGITQSPKYLFRKEGQNVTLSCEQNLNHDAMYWYRQDPGQGLRLIYYSQIVNDFQKGDIAEGYSVSREKKESFPLTVTSAQKNPTAFYLCASSTPGASYEQYFGPGTRLTVT.

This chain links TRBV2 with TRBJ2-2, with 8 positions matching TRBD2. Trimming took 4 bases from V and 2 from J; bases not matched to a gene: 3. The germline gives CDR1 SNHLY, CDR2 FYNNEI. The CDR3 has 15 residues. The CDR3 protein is CASSASGSNTGELFF. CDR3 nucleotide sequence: TGTGCCAGCAGTGCAAGCGGGAGTAACACCGGGGAGCTGTTTTTT.

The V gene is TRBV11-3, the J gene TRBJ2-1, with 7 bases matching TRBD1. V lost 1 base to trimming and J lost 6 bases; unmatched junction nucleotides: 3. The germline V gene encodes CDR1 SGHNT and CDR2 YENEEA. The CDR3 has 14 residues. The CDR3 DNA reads TGTGCCAGCAGCTTAGGGGCAGGGGGCAATGAGCAGTTCTTC. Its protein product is CASSLGAGGNEQFF.

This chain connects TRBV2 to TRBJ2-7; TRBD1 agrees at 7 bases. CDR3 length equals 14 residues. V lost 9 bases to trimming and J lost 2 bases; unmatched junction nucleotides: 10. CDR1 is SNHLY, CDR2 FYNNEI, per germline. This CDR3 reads CASYTGDPTYEQYF. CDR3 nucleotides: TGTGCCAGTTATACAGGGGATCCTACCTACGAGCAGTACTTC. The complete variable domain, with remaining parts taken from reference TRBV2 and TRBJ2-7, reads EPEVTQTPSHQVTQMGQEVILRCVPISNHLYFYWYRQILGQKVEFLVSFYNNEISEKSEIFDDQFSVERPDGSNFTLKIRSTKLEDSAMYFCASYTGDPTYEQYFGPGTRLTVT.

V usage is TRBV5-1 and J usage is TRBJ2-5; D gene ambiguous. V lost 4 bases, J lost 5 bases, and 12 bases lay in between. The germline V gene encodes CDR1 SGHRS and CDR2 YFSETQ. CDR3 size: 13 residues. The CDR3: CASSLGEGETQYF. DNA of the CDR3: TGCGCCAGCAGCCTGGGTGAAGGGGAGACCCAGTACTTC.

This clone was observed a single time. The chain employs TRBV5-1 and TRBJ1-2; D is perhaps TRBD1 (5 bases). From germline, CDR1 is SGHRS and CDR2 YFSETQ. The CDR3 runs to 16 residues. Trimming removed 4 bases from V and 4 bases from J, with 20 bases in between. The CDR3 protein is CASSPIGGAGGYGYTF. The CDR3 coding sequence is TGCGCCAGCAGCCCCATTGGAGGGGCGGGCGGCTATGGCTACACCTTC.

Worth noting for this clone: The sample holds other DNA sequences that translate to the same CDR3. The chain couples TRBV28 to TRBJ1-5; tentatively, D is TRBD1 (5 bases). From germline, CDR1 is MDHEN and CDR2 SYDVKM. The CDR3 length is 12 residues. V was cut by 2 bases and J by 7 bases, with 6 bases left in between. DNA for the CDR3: TGTGCCAGCAGTTTAAGGGGCCAGCCCCAGCATTTT. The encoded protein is CASSLRGQPQHF.

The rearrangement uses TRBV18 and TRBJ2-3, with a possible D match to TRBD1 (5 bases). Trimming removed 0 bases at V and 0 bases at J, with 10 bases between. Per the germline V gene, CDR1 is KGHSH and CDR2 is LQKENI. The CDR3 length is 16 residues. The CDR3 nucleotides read TGTGCCAGCTCACCACCAGGGGCTGCAAGCACAGATACGCAGTATTTT. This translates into CASSPPGAASTDTQYF.

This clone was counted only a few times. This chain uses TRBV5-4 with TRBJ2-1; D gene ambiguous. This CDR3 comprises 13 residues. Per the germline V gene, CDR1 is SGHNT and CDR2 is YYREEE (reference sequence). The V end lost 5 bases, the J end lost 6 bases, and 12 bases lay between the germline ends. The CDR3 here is CASSFGIPNEQFF. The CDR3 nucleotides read TGTGCCAGCAGTTTTGGGATCCCCAATGAGCAGTTCTTC. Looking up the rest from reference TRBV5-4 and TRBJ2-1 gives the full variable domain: ETGVTQSPTHLIKTRGQQVTLRCSSQSGHNTVSWYQQALGQGPQFIFQYYREEENGRGNFPPRFSGLQFPNYSSELNVNALELDDSALYLCASSFGIPNEQFFGPGTRLTVL.

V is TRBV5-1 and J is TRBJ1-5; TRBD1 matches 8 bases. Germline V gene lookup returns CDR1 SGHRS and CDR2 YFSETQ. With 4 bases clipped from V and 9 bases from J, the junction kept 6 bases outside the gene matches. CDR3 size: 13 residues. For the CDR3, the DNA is TGCGCCAGCAGCGAGACAGGGGCAAGGCCCCAGCATTTT. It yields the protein CASSETGARPQHF.

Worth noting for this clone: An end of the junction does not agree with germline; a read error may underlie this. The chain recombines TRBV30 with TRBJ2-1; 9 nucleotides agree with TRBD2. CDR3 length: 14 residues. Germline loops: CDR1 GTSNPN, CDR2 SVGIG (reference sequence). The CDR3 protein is CAWSAPQREAPLIF. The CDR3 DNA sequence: TGTGCCTGGAGTGCCCCACAGCGGGAGGCCCCCCTGATCTTC. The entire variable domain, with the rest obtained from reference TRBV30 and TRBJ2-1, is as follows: SQTIHQWPATLVQPVGSPLSLECTVEGTSNPNLYWYRQAAGRGLQLLFYSVGIGQISSEVPQNLSASRPQDRQFILSSKKLLLSDSGFYLCAWSAPQREAPLIFGPGTRLTVL.